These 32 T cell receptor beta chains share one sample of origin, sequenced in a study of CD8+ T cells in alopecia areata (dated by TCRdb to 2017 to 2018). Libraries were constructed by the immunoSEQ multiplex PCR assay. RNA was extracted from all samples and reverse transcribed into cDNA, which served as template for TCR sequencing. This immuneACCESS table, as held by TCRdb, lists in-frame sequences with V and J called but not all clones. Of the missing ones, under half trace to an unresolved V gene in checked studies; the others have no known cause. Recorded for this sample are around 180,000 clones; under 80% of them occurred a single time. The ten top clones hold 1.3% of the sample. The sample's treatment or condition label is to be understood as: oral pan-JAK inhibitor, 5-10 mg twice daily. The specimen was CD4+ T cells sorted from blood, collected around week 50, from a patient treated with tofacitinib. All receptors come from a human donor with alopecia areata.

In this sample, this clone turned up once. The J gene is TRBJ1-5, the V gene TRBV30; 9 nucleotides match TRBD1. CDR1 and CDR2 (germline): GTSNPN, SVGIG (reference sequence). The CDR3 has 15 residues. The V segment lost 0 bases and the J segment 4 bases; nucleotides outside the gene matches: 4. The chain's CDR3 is CAWSVGTGQNQPQHF. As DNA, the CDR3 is TGTGCCTGGAGTGTAGGGACAGGGCAAAATCAGCCCCAGCATTTT.

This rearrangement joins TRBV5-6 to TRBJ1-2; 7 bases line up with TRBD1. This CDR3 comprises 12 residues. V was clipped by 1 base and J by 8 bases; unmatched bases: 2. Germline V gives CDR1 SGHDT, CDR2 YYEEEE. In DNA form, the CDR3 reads TGTGCCAGCAGCTTGACAGGGGAAGGCTACACCTTC. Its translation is CASSLTGEGYTF.

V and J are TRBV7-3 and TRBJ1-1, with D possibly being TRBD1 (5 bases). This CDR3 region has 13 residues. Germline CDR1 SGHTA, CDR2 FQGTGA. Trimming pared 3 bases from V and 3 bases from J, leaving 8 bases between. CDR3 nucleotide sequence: TGTGCCAGCAGCTTTGGAGGGGACACTGAAGCTTTCTTT. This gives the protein CASSFGGDTEAFF. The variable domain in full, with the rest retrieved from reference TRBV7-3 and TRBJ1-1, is GAGVSQTPSNKVTEKGKYVELRCDPISGHTALYWYRQSLGQGPEFLIYFQGTGAADDSGLPNDRFFAVRPEGSVSTLKIQRTERGDSAVYLCASSFGGDTEAFFGQGTRLTVV.

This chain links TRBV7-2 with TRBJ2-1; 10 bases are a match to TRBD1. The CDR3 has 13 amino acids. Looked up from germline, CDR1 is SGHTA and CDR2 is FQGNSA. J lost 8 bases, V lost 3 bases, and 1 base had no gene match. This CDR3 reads CASSLDRGYEQFF. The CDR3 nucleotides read TGTGCCAGCAGCTTGGACAGGGGGTATGAGCAGTTCTTC. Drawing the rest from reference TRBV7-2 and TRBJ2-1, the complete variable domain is GAGVSQSPSNKVTEKGKDVELRCDPISGHTALYWYRQSLGQGLEFLIYFQGNSAPDKSGLPSDRFSAERTGGSVSTLTIQRTQQEDSAVYLCASSLDRGYEQFFGPGTRLTVL.

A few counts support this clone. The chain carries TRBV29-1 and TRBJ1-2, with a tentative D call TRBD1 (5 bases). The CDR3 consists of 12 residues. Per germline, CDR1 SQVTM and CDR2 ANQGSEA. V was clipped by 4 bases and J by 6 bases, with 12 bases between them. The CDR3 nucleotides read TGCAGCGTTGTGAGGGGCGGCGATGGCTACACCTTC. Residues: CSVVRGGDGYTF.

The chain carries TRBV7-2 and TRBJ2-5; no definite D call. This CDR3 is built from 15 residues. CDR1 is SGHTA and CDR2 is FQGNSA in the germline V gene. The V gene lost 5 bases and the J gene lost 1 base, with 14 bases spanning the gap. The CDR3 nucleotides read TGTGCCAGCAGCCTACACGGCAGCCTCCAAGAGACCCAGTACTTC. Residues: CASSLHGSLQETQYF.

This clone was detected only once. The CDR3 loop reads CSGTAMNTEAFF. The CDR3 DNA is TGCAGCGGGACAGCCATGAACACTGAAGCTTTCTTT. The chain combines TRBV29-1 with TRBJ1-1; D is perhaps TRBD1 (6 bases). Germline V gene lookup returns CDR1 SQVTM and CDR2 ANQGSEA. V lost 7 bases and J lost 0, with 9 bases in between. CDR3 length equals 12 residues.

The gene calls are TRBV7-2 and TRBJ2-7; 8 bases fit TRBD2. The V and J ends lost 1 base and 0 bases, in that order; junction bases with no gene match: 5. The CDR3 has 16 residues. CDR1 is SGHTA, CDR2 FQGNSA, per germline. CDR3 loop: CASSLEVTSGSYEQYF. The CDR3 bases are TGTGCCAGCAGCTTAGAAGTAACTAGCGGCTCCTACGAGCAGTACTTC.

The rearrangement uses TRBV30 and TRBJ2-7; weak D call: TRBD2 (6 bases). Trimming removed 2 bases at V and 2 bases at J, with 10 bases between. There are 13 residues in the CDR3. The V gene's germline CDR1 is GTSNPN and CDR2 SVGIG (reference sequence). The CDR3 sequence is CAWSSWGAYEQYF. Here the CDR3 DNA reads TGTGCCTGGAGTTCTTGGGGGGCCTACGAGCAGTACTTC. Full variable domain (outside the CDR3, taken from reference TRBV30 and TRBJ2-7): SQTIHQWPATLVQPVGSPLSLECTVEGTSNPNLYWYRQAAGRGLQLLFYSVGIGQISSEVPQNLSASRPQDRQFILSSKKLLLSDSGFYLCAWSSWGAYEQYFGPGTRLTVT.

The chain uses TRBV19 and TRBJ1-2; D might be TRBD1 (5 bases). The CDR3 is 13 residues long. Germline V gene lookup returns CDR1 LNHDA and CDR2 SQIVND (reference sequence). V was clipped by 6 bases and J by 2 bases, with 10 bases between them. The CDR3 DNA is TGTGCCAGTAGAGACCCAGGGAACTATGGCTACACCTTC. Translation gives CASRDPGNYGYTF.

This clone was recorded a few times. The CDR3 DNA reads TGTGCCAGCAGCCTTAATACGAACACTGAAGCTTTCTTT. It is translated as CASSLNTNTEAFF. The chain combines TRBV11-2 with TRBJ1-1, with no clear D. The CDR3 has 13 amino acids. V gave up 5 bases and J gave up 1 base, with 8 bases separating them. Germline V gene sequence: CDR1 SGHAT, CDR2 FQNNGV. The full variable domain, completed using reference TRBV11-2 and TRBJ1-1, is EAGVAQSPRYKIIEKRQSVAFWCNPISGHATLYWYQQILGQGPKLLIQFQNNGVVDDSQLPKDRFSAERLKGVDSTLKIQPAKLEDSAVYLCASSLNTNTEAFFGQGTRLTVV.

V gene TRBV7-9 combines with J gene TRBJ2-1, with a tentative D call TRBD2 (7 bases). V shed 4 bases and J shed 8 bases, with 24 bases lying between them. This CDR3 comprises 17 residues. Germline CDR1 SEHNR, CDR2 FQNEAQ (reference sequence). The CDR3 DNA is TGTGCCAGCAGCTCCCCTTTTGGTCGGGGGGCCAACCATGAGCAGTTCTTC. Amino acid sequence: CASSSPFGRGANHEQFF. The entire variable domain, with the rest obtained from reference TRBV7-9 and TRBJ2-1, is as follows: DTGVSQNPRHKITKRGQNVTFRCDPISEHNRLYWYRQTLGQGPEFLTYFQNEAQLEKSRLLSDRFSAERPKGSFSTLEIQRTEQGDSAMYLCASSSPFGRGANHEQFFGPGTRLTVL.

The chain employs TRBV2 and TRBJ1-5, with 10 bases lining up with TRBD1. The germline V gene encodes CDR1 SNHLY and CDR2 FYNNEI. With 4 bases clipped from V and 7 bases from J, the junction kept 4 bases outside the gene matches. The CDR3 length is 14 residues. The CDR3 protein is CASSAGQGSQPQHF. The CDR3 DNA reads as TGTGCCAGCAGTGCGGGACAGGGGTCACAGCCCCAGCATTTT.

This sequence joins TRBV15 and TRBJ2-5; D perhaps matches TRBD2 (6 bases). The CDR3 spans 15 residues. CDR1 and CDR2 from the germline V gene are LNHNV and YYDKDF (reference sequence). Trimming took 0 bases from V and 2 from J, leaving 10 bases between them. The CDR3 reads CATSRDTAGQETQYF. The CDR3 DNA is TGTGCCACCAGCAGAGATACGGCGGGACAAGAGACCCAGTACTTC.

CDR3 in amino acids: CASSLAGGINEKLFF. The CDR3 region has the DNA TGTGCCAGCAGCCTCGCAGGGGGTATTAATGAAAAACTGTTTTTT. V is TRBV9 and J is TRBJ1-4; TRBD1 matches at 7 bases. Germline V gene sequence: CDR1 SGDLS, CDR2 YYNGEE. This CDR3 has 15 residues. J was trimmed by 4 bases and V by 4 bases; bases with no gene match: 7.

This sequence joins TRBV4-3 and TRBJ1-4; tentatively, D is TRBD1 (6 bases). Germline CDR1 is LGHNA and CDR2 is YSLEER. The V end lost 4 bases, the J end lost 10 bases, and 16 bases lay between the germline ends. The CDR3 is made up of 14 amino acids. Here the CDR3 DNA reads TGCGCCAGCAGCCCAGGGACACGTCTGGGAAAACTGTTTTTT. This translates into CASSPGTRLGKLFF.

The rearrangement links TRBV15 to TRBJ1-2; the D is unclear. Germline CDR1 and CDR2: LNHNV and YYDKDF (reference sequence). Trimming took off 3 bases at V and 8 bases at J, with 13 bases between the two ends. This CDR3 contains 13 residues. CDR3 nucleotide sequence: TGTGCCACCAGCAGCCCGACGACGGGGGGCTACACCTTC. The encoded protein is CATSSPTTGGYTF.

The CDR3 DNA reads as TGCGCCAGCAGCGAGGACAGGGGTCGGGTCACTGAAGCTTTCTTT. As protein: CASSEDRGRVTEAFF. The gene calls are TRBV5-1 and TRBJ1-1; 9 bases fit TRBD1. V shed 4 bases and J 4 bases; nucleotides not matched to a gene: 8. The CDR3 totals 15 residues. Germline lookup yields CDR1 SGHRS and CDR2 YFSETQ.

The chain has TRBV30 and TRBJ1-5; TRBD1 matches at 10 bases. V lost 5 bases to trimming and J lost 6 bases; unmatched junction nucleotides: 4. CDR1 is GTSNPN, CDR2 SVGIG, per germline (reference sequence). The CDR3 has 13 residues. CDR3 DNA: TGTGCCTGGGGACAGGGGGTCGGTCAGCCCCAGCATTTT. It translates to CAWGQGVGQPQHF. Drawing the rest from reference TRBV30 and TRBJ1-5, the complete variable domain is SQTIHQWPATLVQPVGSPLSLECTVEGTSNPNLYWYRQAAGRGLQLLFYSVGIGQISSEVPQNLSASRPQDRQFILSSKKLLLSDSGFYLCAWGQGVGQPQHFGDGTRLSIL.

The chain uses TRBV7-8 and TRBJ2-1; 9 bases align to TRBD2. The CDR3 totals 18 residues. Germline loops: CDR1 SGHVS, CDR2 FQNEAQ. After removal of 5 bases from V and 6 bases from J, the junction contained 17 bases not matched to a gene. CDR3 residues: CASSTPRVRAGGSNEQFF. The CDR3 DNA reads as TGTGCCAGCAGCACCCCCAGGGTTCGAGCGGGGGGCAGCAATGAGCAGTTCTTC. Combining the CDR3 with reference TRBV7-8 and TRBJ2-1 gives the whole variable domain GAGVSQSPRYKVAKRGQDVALRCDPISGHVSLFWYQQALGQGPEFLTYFQNEAQLDKSGLPSDRFFAERPEGSVSTLKIQRTQQEDSAVYLCASSTPRVRAGGSNEQFFGPGTRLTVL.

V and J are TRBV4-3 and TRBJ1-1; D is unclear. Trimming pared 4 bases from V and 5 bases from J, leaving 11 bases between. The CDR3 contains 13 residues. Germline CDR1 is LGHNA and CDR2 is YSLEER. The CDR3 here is CASSPWEWTEAFF. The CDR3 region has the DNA TGCGCCAGCAGCCCCTGGGAGTGGACTGAAGCTTTCTTT.

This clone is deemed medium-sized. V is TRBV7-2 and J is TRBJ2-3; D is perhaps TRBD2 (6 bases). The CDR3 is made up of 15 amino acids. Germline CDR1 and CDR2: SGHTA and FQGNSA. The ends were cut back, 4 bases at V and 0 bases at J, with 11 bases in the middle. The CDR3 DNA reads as TGTGCCAGCAGCTATCCCGGACTAAGCACAGATACGCAGTATTTT. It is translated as CASSYPGLSTDTQYF.

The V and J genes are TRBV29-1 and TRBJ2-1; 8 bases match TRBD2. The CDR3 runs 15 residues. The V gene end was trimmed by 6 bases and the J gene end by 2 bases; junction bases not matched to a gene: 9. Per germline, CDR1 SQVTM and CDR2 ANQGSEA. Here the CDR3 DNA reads TGCAGCGTCGTACCGGGACTAGGCCCCTACAATGAGCAGTTCTTC. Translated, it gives CSVVPGLGPYNEQFF.

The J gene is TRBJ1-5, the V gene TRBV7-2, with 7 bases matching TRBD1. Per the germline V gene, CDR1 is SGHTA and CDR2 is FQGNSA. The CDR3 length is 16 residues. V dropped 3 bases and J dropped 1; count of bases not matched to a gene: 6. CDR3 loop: CASSLTGIGSNQPQHF. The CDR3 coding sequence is TGTGCCAGCAGCTTGACAGGGATCGGAAGCAATCAGCCCCAGCATTTT. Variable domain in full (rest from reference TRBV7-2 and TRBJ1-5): GAGVSQSPSNKVTEKGKDVELRCDPISGHTALYWYRQSLGQGLEFLIYFQGNSAPDKSGLPSDRFSAERTGGSVSTLTIQRTQQEDSAVYLCASSLTGIGSNQPQHFGDGTRLSIL.

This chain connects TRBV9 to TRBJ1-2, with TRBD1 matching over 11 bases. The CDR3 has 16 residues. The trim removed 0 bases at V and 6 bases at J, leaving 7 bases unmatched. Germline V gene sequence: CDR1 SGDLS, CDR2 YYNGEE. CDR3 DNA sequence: TGTGCCAGCAGCGTAGCTACCGGGACAGGGGGAGATGGCTACACCTTC. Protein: CASSVATGTGGDGYTF.

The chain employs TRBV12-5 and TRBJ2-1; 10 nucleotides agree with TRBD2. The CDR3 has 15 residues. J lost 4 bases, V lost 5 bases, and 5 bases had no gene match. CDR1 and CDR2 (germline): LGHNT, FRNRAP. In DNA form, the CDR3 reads TGTGCTAGTGGTGCGCTAGCGGGGGTGTACAATGAGCAGTTCTTC. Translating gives CASGALAGVYNEQFF. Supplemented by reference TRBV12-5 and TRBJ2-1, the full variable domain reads DARVTQTPRHKVTEMGQEVTMRCQPILGHNTVFWYRQTMMQGLELLAYFRNRAPLDDSGMPKDRFSAEMPDATLATLKIQPSEPRDSAVYFCASGALAGVYNEQFFGPGTRLTVL.

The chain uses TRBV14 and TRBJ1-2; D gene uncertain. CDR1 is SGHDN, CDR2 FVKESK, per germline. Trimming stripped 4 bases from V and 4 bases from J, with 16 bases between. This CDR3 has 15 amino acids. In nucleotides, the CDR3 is TGTGCCAGCAGCCTCAAGGCGGCACCAGGCTATGGCTACACCTTC. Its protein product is CASSLKAAPGYGYTF.

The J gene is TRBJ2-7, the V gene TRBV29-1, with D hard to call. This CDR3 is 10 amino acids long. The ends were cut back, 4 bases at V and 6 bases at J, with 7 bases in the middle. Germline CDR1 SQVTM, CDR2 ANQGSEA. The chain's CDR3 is CSVGTREQYF. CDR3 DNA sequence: TGCAGCGTTGGCACCCGCGAGCAGTACTTC.

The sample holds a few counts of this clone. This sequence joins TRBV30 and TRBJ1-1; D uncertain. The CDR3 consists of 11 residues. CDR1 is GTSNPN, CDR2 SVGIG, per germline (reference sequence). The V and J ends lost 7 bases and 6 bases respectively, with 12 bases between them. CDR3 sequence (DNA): TGTGCCTCGGGTGGGTTCGCTGAAGCTTTCTTT. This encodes CASGGFAEAFF.

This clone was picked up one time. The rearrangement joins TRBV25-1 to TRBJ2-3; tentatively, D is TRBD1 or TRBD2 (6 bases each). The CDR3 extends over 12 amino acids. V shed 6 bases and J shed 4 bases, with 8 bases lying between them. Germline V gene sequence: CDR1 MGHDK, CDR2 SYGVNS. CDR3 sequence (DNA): TGTGCCAGCAGGAGGGGGGCAGATACGCAGTATTTT. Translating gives CASRRGADTQYF.

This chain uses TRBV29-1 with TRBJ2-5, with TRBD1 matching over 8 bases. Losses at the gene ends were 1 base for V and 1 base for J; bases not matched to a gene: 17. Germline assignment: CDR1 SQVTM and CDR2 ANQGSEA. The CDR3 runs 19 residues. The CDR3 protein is CSVEVGGSFRQGFQETQYF. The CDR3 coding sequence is TGCAGCGTTGAAGTAGGCGGGTCCTTCAGACAGGGGTTCCAAGAGACCCAGTACTTC.

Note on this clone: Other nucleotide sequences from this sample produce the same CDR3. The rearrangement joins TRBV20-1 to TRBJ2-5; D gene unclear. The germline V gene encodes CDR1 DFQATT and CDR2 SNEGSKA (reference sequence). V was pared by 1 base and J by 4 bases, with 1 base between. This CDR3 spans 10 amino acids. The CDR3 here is CSARVETQYF. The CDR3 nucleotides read TGCAGTGCTAGAGTAGAGACCCAGTACTTC.